These T cell receptor beta chains were read from a single sample in a study of blood T cells in healthy people across ages. TCRdb fed the 5' RACE reads into MiXCR, producing one record per CDR3 protein. The sample has 800,000 or so distinct CDR3 sequences; more than 35% are singletons. The sample consisted of blood. Every receptor here comes from an elderly man in good health. Both conserved end residues are part of each CDR3. The D gene is left open where the match is weak. The listing skips clone size in some rows; elsewhere it reads once, few, many or a size class.

V,J,size,D,DNA,CDR3
TRBV29-1,TRBJ2-3,few,TRBD2,TGCAGCGTGGGCGGGACTAGCGGGACAGATACGCAGTATTTT,CSVGGTSGTDTQYF
TRBV10-3,TRBJ1-2,medium-sized,TRBD1,TGTGCCATCAGCCTCGGACAGGGGACCTATGGCTACACCTTC,CAISLGQGTYGYTF
TRBV12-3/TRBV12-4,TRBJ2-3,-,-,TGTACCAGCAGTGAACAGGTTAGCACAGATGCGCAGTATTTT,CTSSEQVSTDAQYF
TRBV12-3/TRBV12-4,TRBJ2-1,few,-,TGTGCCAGCAGTTTAGCAGGGGTAGGTGAGCAGTTCTTC,CASSLAGVGEQFF
TRBV9,TRBJ2-7,few,TRBD1,TGTGCCAGCTCACCACAGGGACAGAATTACGAGCAGTACTTC,CASSPQGQNYEQYF
TRBV20-1,TRBJ2-7,once,TRBD2,TGCAGTGCTAGAGTTCAGGCTAGCGGCTCCTACAATGAGCAGTACTTC,CSARVQASGSYNEQYF
TRBV18,TRBJ2-1,-,-,TGTGCCAGCCCACCAGGGGCGGGTGAGCAGTTCTTC,CASPPGAGEQFF
TRBV7-9,TRBJ2-3,-,TRBD2,TGTGCCAGCAGTCGACTAGCGGGAGTGGTGCCAGATACGCAGTATTTT,CASSRLAGVVPDTQYF
TRBV9,TRBJ2-3,few,-,TGTGCCAGCAGCGTCGTGAGCGGCAGCGATACGCAGTATTTT,CASSVVSGSDTQYF
TRBV24-1,TRBJ2-3,few,TRBD2,TGTGCCACCAGTGATATTCTAGCGGGAGGGGAAGCAGATACGCAGTATTTT,CATSDILAGGEADTQYF
TRBV12-3/TRBV12-4,TRBJ2-5,-,-,TGTGCCAGCAGTTTAGATAACTGGACAGCTCAAGAGACCCAGTACTTC,CASSLDNWTAQETQYF
TRBV28,TRBJ2-5,few,-,TGTGCCAGCAGTACACCTAGCGTAGAGACCCAGTACTTC,CASSTPSVETQYF
TRBV20-1,TRBJ2-3,-,TRBD2,TGCAGTGCTTCCAGCGGGAGGGCGGCAGATACGCAGTATTTT,CSASSGRAADTQYF
TRBV7-9,TRBJ1-2,few,-,TGTGCCAGCAGCTTAACCGGGCAGGTGGGCGGCTACACCTTC,CASSLTGQVGGYTF
TRBV12-3/TRBV12-4,TRBJ2-2,-,TRBD1,TGTGCCAGCAGCCCTGGACAGGGAGTCGGCACCGGGGAGCTGTTTTTT,CASSPGQGVGTGELFF
TRBV28,TRBJ2-6,-,-,TGTGCCGGCAGTTCAAGGGGACGGGGTTCTGGGGCCAACGTCCTGACTTTC,CAGSSRGRGSGANVLTF
TRBV4-2,TRBJ2-1,few,TRBD2,TGTGCCAGCAGCCAACGACTAGCGGGTGGTGGGAATGAGCAGTTCTTC,CASSQRLAGGGNEQFF
TRBV6-1,TRBJ1-5,once,-,TGTGCCAGCTGTTCAGGGAACAATCAGCCCCAGCATTTT,CASCSGNNQPQHF
TRBV29-1,TRBJ1-4,-,TRBD1,TGCAGCGCAGTGACAGGGTTTAATGAAAAACTGTTTTTT,CSAVTGFNEKLFF
TRBV27,TRBJ2-4,-,-,TGTGCCACCCGTTTTTCGGGGGCCCCAAACATTCAGTACTTC,CATRFSGAPNIQYF
TRBV30,TRBJ2-2,-,TRBD2,TGTGCCTGGAGTGGGCTAGCGGAGACCGGGGAGCTGTTTTTT,CAWSGLAETGELFF
TRBV18,TRBJ2-3,-,-,TGTGCCAGCCACGCCGAGGGTATGGGAGATACGCAGTATTTT,CASHAEGMGDTQYF
TRBV15,TRBJ2-5,few,-,TGTGCCACCGGTCTTCGGGGGCTGGAGGAGACCCAGTACTTC,CATGLRGLEETQYF
TRBV7-3,TRBJ2-5,-,-,TGTGCCAGCAGCTTAGATCGGGTCAACTCGGAGACCCAGTACTTC,CASSLDRVNSETQYF
TRBV6-2/TRBV6-3,TRBJ2-5,few,TRBD2,TGTGCCAGCAGGAACCCCCCTGGGCTAGCGGGAGATGAGACCCAGTACTTC,CASRNPPGLAGDETQYF
TRBV12-3/TRBV12-4,TRBJ1-5,-,-,TGTGCCAGCAGTTACCTTGGGGGTCAGCCCCAGCATTTT,CASSYLGGQPQHF
TRBV6-1,TRBJ1-5,-,-,TGTGCCAGCAGTGTTCAACACAACGGAAATCAGCCCCAGCATTTT,CASSVQHNGNQPQHF
TRBV5-1,TRBJ2-5,-,TRBD2,TGCGCCAGCAGCTTGGATGCAGGGAGGGAAGAGACCCAGTACTTC,CASSLDAGREETQYF
TRBV6-5,TRBJ2-7,once,-,TGTGCCAGTACCCGGGACACAAGCTCCTACGAGCAGTACTTC,CASTRDTSSYEQYF
TRBV6-1,TRBJ2-7,-,-,TGTGCCAGCAGTGAAGATGGTCGGGCCTACGAGCAGTACTTC,CASSEDGRAYEQYF
TRBV21-1,TRBJ2-7,few,-,TGTGCCAGCAGCAAACTAGCAGGACGGGGCGAGCAGTACTTC,CASSKLAGRGEQYF
TRBV7-6,TRBJ2-6,-,-,TGTGCCAGCAGCTCGAGAGTTCCACTTGGGGCCAACGTCCTGACTTTC,CASSSRVPLGANVLTF
TRBV9,TRBJ2-7,once,-,TGTGCCAGCAGCGTAGAGGAGGGGGGGGCATACAATGAGCAGTACTTC,CASSVEEGGAYNEQYF
TRBV7-2,TRBJ2-5,-,-,TGTGCCAGCAGCCTAACGTTCGAGACCCAGTACTTC,CASSLTFETQYF
TRBV4-1,TRBJ2-6,few,-,TGCGCCAGCAGCCCCAGTACAACTCCCTCTGGGGCCAACGTCCTGACTTTC,CASSPSTTPSGANVLTF